This T cell receptor beta chain was retrieved from a study of radiation and T cells in renal cell carcinoma. The time point here: blood 4 weeks post-SBRT, at nephrectomy. Treatment here: 15 Gy SBRT to primary tumor, nephrectomy 4 weeks later. Blood was sampled at baseline, 2 weeks and 4 weeks after SBRT. Generated by immunoSEQ multiplex PCR, the TCRdb table keeps only in-frame clones and is missing some. Of 60,000 to 75,000 clones in the sample, roughly 80% were seen once. Germline CDR1 reads MNHNS; CDR2 reads SASEGT. Trimming pared 8 bases from V and 5 bases from J, leaving 15 bases between. The CDR3 totals 13 residues.

The material was blood, obtained from a patient whose treatment included radiotherapy and nephrectomy. This chain joins TRBV6-1 and TRBJ1-1; D gene unclear. This TCR was sampled from a man aged 60 to 69 with renal cell carcinoma. The CDR3 DNA reads TGTGCCAGCCACGTGGGCGCGGGGACTGAAGCTTTCTTT. Amino acid sequence: CASHVGAGTEAFF.